This T cell receptor beta chain was profiled in a study of shared clonotypes between healthy human individuals. The CDR3 loop spans 11 amino acids. Assay used: immunoSEQ multiplex PCR; TCRdb lists only in-frame clones, some missing. The sample shows approximately 2.4 million clones, approximately 94% of them seen only once. The sequence was obtained from a man younger than 35 in good health. This sequence joins TRBV21-1 and TRBJ1-2. TRBV21-1 is marked as a pseudogene. The sample taken for sequencing was naive CD4+ T cells sorted from blood. Sample subset: CD45RA+ positively selected. The CDR3 DNA follows: TGTGCCAGCAGCAAAGACGATGGCTACACCTTC. Residues: CASSKDDGYTF.